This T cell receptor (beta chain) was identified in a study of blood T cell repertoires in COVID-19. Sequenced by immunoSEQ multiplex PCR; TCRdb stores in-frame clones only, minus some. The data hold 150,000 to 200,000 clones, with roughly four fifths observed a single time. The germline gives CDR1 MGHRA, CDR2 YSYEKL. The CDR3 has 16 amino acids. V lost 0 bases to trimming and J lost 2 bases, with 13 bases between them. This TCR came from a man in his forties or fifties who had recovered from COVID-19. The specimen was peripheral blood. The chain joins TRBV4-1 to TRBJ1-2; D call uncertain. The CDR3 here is CASSQDFVARNYGYTF. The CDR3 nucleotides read TGCGCCAGCAGCCAAGATTTCGTGGCCCGAAACTATGGCTACACCTTC.